One sample yielded the 21 T cell receptor beta chains listed below, sequenced in a study of neurological immune-mediated disorders. TCRdb reprocessed the 5' RACE reads with MiXCR, giving one entry per CDR3 protein. The sample carries more than 15,000 distinct CDR3 sequences, about 10% recorded once. The material sequenced was CD8+ T cells from blood. The receptors here all came from a woman aged 50 to 60 in good health.

V gene TRBV7-2 combines with J gene TRBJ2-2; 7 bases line up with TRBD2. The V and J ends lost 5 bases and 0 bases, in that order; junction bases with no gene match: 9. Germline lookup yields CDR1 SGHTA and CDR2 FQGNSA. This CDR3 region has 17 residues. CDR3 in amino acids: CASSPAASGTNTGELFF. The CDR3 region has the DNA TGTGCCAGCAGCCCAGCAGCTAGCGGAACGAACACCGGGGAGCTGTTTTTT.

This clonotype was recorded at least ten times. The chain carries TRBV7-8 and TRBJ1-1; D gene uncertain. From germline, CDR1 is SGHVS and CDR2 FQNEAQ. Between the trimmed V and J ends, which lost 2 bases and 2 bases, there was a span of 6 bases. There are 13 residues in the CDR3. In nucleotides, the CDR3 is TGTGCCAGCAGCTTATTAGGAAACACTGAAGCTTTCTTT. Translating it yields CASSLLGNTEAFF.

This clonotype was recorded many times. The rearrangement uses TRBV7-9 and TRBJ2-2; D might be TRBD1 (6 bases). The CDR3 is made up of 17 amino acids. Looked up from germline, CDR1 is SEHNR and CDR2 is FQNEAQ (reference sequence). V was shortened by 7 bases and J by 2 bases, with 20 bases between the two germline ends. CDR3 in amino acids: CASILPPRRGNTGELFF. CDR3 in DNA: TGTGCCAGCATCCTCCCGCCGCGCAGGGGAAACACCGGGGAGCTGTTTTTT.

This clonotype appeared many times. The chain has TRBV2 and TRBJ2-3; D possibly corresponds to TRBD2 (6 bases). The ends were cut back, 8 bases at V and 1 base at J, with 16 bases in the middle. This CDR3 region has 15 residues. The germline CDR1 and CDR2 sequences are SNHLY and FYNNEI. The CDR3 loop is CASVEAGGGTDTQYF. The CDR3, as DNA: TGTGCCAGCGTCGAAGCGGGCGGGGGCACAGATACGCAGTATTTT. Supplemented by reference TRBV2 and TRBJ2-3, the full variable domain reads EPEVTQTPSHQVTQMGQEVILRCVPISNHLYFYWYRQILGQKVEFLVSFYNNEISEKSEIFDDQFSVERPDGSNFTLKIRSTKLEDSAMYFCASVEAGGGTDTQYFGPGTRLTVL.

This clonotype came up many times. The chain joins TRBV7-6 to TRBJ2-3, with D possibly TRBD2 on 5 matching bases. V was trimmed by 4 bases and J by 6 bases, leaving 11 bases between them. Per germline, CDR1 SGHVS and CDR2 FNYEAQ. The CDR3 runs 13 residues. Here the CDR3 DNA reads TGTGCCAGCAGCTCAAGCGGTTTGGATACGCAGTATTTT. Its translation: CASSSSGLDTQYF.

This clonotype was recorded many times. The rearrangement links TRBV13 to TRBJ2-7; D is possibly TRBD2 (5 bases). Germline assignment: CDR1 PRHDT and CDR2 FYEKMQ (reference sequence). V was trimmed by 5 bases and J by 4 bases, leaving 15 bases between them. The CDR3 length is 14 residues. The CDR3 nucleotides read TGTGCCAGCAGCCCTGGACGAGGAGGTTACGAGCAGTACTTC. Translating gives CASSPGRGGYEQYF.

Ten or more counts support this clonotype. This chain links TRBV7-2 with TRBJ2-2; 7 nucleotides line up with TRBD2. CDR3 length: 14 residues. Germline CDR1 is SGHTA and CDR2 is FQGNSA. V lost 6 bases and J lost 7; bases outside the gene matches: 8. CDR3: CASSSGEGLGELFF. CDR3 bases: TGTGCCAGCAGTTCCGGGGAGGGCCTCGGGGAGCTGTTTTTT.

This clonotype was counted at least ten times. V gene TRBV5-6 combines with J gene TRBJ1-4, with a weak D call TRBD1 (5 bases). Trimming removed 2 bases at V and 15 bases at J, with 17 bases between. Per the germline V gene, CDR1 is SGHDT and CDR2 is YYEEEE. The CDR3 sequence is 13 residues long. This CDR3 reads CASSFGDQSKVFF. CDR3 DNA: TGTGCCAGCAGCTTCGGGGACCAAAGTAAGGTGTTTTTT.

This clonotype was recorded at least ten times. The J gene is TRBJ2-1, the V gene TRBV27; 8 bases line up with TRBD2. V dropped 8 bases and J dropped 0; count of bases not matched to a gene: 3. CDR1 MNHEY and CDR2 SMNVEV come from the germline V gene (reference sequence). The CDR3 loop spans 14 amino acids. CDR3 in DNA: TGTGCCAGCGGAGCGGGAGCCTCCTACAATGAGCAGTTCTTC. Protein product: CASGAGASYNEQFF.

This clonotype occurred many times. The chain employs TRBV28 and TRBJ2-7; tentative D call: TRBD1 (6 bases). CDR3 length equals 17 residues. The V end was cut by 7 bases, the J end by 2 bases, with 24 bases between. From germline, CDR1 is MDHEN and CDR2 SYDVKM. The CDR3 loop reads CASTLGARGPPTYEQYF. The CDR3 nucleotides read TGTGCCAGCACCCTAGGGGCCAGGGGTCCCCCCACCTACGAGCAGTACTTC.

Ten or more counts support this clonotype. The V gene is TRBV28, the J gene TRBJ2-1, with 7 bases matching TRBD1. With V trimmed by 5 bases and J by 0 bases, 7 bases remained unmatched. CDR3 length: 16 amino acids. Germline V gene data show CDR1 as MDHEN and CDR2 as SYDVKM. The CDR3 protein is CASSPPGQSSYNEQFF. In DNA form, the CDR3 reads TGTGCCAGCAGTCCCCCGGGACAGAGCTCCTACAATGAGCAGTTCTTC.

This clonotype was counted many times. The chain is built from TRBV20-1 and TRBJ2-7, with D unclear. CDR1 and CDR2 (germline): DFQATT, SNEGSKA (reference sequence). Trimming took 2 bases from V and 0 from J, leaving 8 bases between them. The CDR3 runs to 13 residues. CDR3 in amino acids: CSARMQISYEQYF. CDR3 nucleotides: TGCAGTGCTAGAATGCAAATCTCCTACGAGCAGTACTTC.

This clonotype was picked up many times. The V gene is TRBV9, the J gene TRBJ1-1; tentative D call: TRBD1 (6 bases). The germline gives CDR1 SGDLS, CDR2 YYNGEE. The CDR3 runs 12 residues. Trimming removed 0 bases at V and 12 bases at J, with 12 bases between. CDR3 in DNA: TGTGCCAGCAGCGTAGGACAGGCCGAGACTTTCTTT. This sequence encodes CASSVGQAETFF.

This clonotype was observed at least ten times. The chain has TRBV20-1 and TRBJ1-4, with 7 bases aligning to TRBD1. The CDR3 has 14 amino acids. Looked up from germline, CDR1 is DFQATT and CDR2 is SNEGSKA (reference sequence). Losses at the gene ends were 0 bases for V and 6 bases for J; bases not matched to a gene: 4. The CDR3 is CSARDRQGYEKLFF. The CDR3 coding sequence is TGCAGTGCTAGAGATCGACAGGGATATGAAAAACTGTTTTTT.

This clonotype has ten or more counts. The chain carries TRBV4-3 and TRBJ2-7; the D gene could be TRBD1 or TRBD2 (5 bases each). CDR1 is LGHNA and CDR2 is YSLEER in the germline V gene. V was cut by 0 bases and J by 6 bases, with 18 bases left in between. CDR3 size: 16 residues. The CDR3 DNA is TGCGCCAGCAGCCAAGAACCGAGGGGTGGGTTGGGCGAGCAGTACTTC. Residues: CASSQEPRGGLGEQYF.

This clonotype showed up many times. The chain is built from TRBV12-3 or TRBV12-4 and TRBJ2-6, with D perhaps matching TRBD1 (5 bases). V gave up 3 bases and J gave up 0 bases, with 15 bases separating them. The CDR3 contains 18 residues. The CDR3 sequence: CASSFRRATVSGANVLTF. For the CDR3, the DNA is TGTGCCAGCAGTTTTCGCAGGGCCACAGTCTCTGGGGCCAACGTCCTGACTTTC.

This clonotype was detected ten times or more. The chain is built from TRBV10-3 and TRBJ2-7, with a weak D call TRBD1 (6 bases). V was trimmed by 5 bases and J by 0 bases, leaving 8 bases between them. The CDR3 has 13 amino acids. Germline V gene sequence: CDR1 ENHRY, CDR2 SYGVKD. CDR3 loop: CAISLDSSYEQYF. CDR3 nucleotides: TGTGCCATCAGTCTGGACAGCTCCTACGAGCAGTACTTC.

This clonotype ranks as medium-sized. J is TRBJ1-1 and V is TRBV28, with 11 nucleotides matching TRBD1. This CDR3 has 17 amino acids. Germline V gene sequence: CDR1 MDHEN, CDR2 SYDVKM. The junction had 15 bases not matched to a gene; V was cut back by 10 bases and J by 2 bases. As DNA, the CDR3 is TGTGCCACCCAAAGTACACGGACAGGGGGCGGAAACACTGAAGCTTTCTTT. Encoded protein: CATQSTRTGGGNTEAFF.

This clonotype was detected ten times or more. V and J are TRBV5-1 and TRBJ1-6; no reliable D call. Germline CDR1 reads SGHRS; CDR2 reads YFSETQ. This CDR3 contains 15 residues. Trimming pared 0 bases from V and 9 bases from J, leaving 13 bases between. DNA of the CDR3: TGCGCCAGCAGCTTGGAGGGCAGCCTGGGTTCACCCCTCCACTTT. Translating it yields CASSLEGSLGSPLHF.

This clonotype was counted at least ten times. This chain links TRBV7-9 with TRBJ2-7; 10 bases line up with TRBD1. This CDR3 has 14 amino acids. V shed 5 bases, J shed 6 bases, and the junction held 7 bases outside the gene matches. Germline V gives CDR1 SEHNR, CDR2 FQNEAQ (reference sequence). CDR3 loop: CASSHFDRGLEQYF. The DNA of the CDR3 is TGTGCCAGCAGCCATTTCGACAGGGGGCTCGAGCAGTACTTC.

This clonotype has at least ten counts. The chain employs TRBV7-2 and TRBJ2-1; D possibly uses TRBD1 or TRBD2 (5 bases each). CDR1 SGHTA and CDR2 FQGNSA come from the germline V gene. The V end lost 5 bases, the J end lost 4 bases, and 15 bases lay between the germline ends. The CDR3 sequence is 15 residues long. The CDR3 DNA sequence: TGTGCCAGCAGCGTCCGGGACCTCGCTTACAATGAGCAGTTCTTC. Amino acid sequence: CASSVRDLAYNEQFF.